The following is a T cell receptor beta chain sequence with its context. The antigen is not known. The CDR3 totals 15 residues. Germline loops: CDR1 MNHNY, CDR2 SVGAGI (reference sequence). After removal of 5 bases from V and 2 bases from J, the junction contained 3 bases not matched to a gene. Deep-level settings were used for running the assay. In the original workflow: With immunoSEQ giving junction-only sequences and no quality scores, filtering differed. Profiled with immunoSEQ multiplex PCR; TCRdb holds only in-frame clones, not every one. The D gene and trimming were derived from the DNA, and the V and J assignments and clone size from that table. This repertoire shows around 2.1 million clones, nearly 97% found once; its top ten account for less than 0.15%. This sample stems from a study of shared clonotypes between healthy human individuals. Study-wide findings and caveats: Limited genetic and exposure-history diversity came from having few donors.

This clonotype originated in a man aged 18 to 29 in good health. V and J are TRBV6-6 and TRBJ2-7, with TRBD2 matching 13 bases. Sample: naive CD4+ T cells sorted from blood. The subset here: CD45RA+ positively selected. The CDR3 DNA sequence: TGTGCCAGCAGTGCCGGGACTAGCGGGACCTACGAGCAGTACTTC. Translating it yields CASSAGTSGTYEQYF.